This TCR beta chain originates from a study of OX40 agonist ivuxolimab in advanced cancers. Study at large: Patients with prior anti-PD-1, anti-PD-L1 or anti-CTLA-4 therapy were eligible; 40% had some. Study-wide results and caveats: Part of the nonresponder group also had normalized T-cell clonal expansion that was low. Both CD4+ and CD8+ T cell populations in blood had undergone clonal expansion by week 6 at 0.1 to 3.0 mg/kg. Expansion of clones was among the lowest in partial responders at 0.1-3.0 mg/kg.

Sequencing used immunoSEQ multiplex PCR; TCRdb keeps in-frame clones, though not all of them. The table records roughly 71,000 clones, 88% of them present only once. The junction had 1 base not matched to a gene; V was cut back by 0 bases and J by 3 bases. The CDR3 length is 15 residues. In germline, CDR1 is MGHRA, CDR2 YSYEKL. For this clone: Its matching antigen is unknown.

This clonotype was obtained from an adult with an advanced solid tumor such as melanoma, head and neck, liver or kidney cancer. This chain links TRBV4-1 with TRBJ2-3; 9 bases are a match to TRBD2. Sequenced material: CD4+ or CD8+ T cells sorted from blood, taken in a trial of the OX40 agonist ivuxolimab. The CDR3 nucleotides read TGCGCCAGCAGCCAAGAGCTAGCGGGGACAGATACGCAGTATTTT. It translates to CASSQELAGTDTQYF.